Described below is a single TCR beta chain sequence and its context. Its antigen is unknown. These data come from a study of cytomegalovirus exposure and HLA in healthy donors. General study results and limits: Earlier findings revealed that most TCR beta V segments proved productive either about 87% or about 30% of the time. In a later analysis, productive TCRs from donors in an Asian-associated ancestry cluster reportedly carried fewer N-insertions than the cohort mean. It was 150 to 200 TCR beta chains that were listed as cytomegalovirus-associated.

From germline, CDR1 is GTSNPN and CDR2 SVGIG (reference sequence). Germline trimming cut 5 bases from V and 8 bases from J; bases unmatched to any gene: 7. The length of the CDR3 is 14 residues. The PCR made use of 60 Vbeta and 13 Jbeta primers. Using immunoSEQ multiplex PCR, the repertoire was profiled, and TCRdb retains in-frame clones only, with some absent. Among 60,000 or so clones, 75% were seen once, and the ten largest hold roughly a quarter. Input material: PBMCs. The TCR sequence derives from a woman aged 35 to 49 in good health and CMV-seropositive. This chain uses TRBV30 with TRBJ1-4; 11 positions match TRBD1. The CDR3, as DNA: TGTGCCTGGCAGCCGGGACAGGGGGTCGAAAAACTGTTTTTT. It codes for CAWQPGQGVEKLFF.